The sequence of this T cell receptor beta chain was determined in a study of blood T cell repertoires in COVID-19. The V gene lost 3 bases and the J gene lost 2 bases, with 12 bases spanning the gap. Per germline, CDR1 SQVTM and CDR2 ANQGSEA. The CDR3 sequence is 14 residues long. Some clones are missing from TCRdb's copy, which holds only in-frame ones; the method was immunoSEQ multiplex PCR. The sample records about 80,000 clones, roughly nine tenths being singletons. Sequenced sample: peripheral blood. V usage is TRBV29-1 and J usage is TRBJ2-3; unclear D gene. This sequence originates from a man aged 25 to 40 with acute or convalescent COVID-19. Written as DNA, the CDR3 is TGCAGCGTTGACAGGATAAGTTTCACAGATACGCAGTATTTT. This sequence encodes CSVDRISFTDTQYF.